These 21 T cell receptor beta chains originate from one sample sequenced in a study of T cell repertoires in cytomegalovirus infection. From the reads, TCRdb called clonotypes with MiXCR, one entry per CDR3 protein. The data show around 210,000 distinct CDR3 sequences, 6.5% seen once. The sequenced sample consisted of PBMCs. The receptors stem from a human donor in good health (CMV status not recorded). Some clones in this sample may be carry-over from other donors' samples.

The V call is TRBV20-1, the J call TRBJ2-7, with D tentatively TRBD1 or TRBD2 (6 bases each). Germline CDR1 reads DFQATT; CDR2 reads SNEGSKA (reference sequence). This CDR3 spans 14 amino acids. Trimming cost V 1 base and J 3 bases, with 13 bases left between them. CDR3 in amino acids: CSARGLVGGYEQYF. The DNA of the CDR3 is TGCAGTGCTAGAGGACTAGTAGGGGGCTACGAGCAGTACTTC.

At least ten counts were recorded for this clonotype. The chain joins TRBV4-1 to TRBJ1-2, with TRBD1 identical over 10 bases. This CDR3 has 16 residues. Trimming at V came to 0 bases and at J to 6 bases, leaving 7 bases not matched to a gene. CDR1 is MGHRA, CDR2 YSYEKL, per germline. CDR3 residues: CASSQDGDRGRHGYTF. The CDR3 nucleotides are TGCGCCAGCAGCCAAGATGGAGACAGGGGGCGGCATGGCTACACCTTC.

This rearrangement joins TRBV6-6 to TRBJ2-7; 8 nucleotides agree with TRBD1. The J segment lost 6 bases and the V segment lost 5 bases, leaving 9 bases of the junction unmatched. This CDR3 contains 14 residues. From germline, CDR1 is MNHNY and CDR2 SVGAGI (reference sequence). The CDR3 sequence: CASSVDRGSVEQYF. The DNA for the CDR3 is TGTGCCAGCAGTGTCGACAGGGGATCGGTCGAGCAGTACTTC.

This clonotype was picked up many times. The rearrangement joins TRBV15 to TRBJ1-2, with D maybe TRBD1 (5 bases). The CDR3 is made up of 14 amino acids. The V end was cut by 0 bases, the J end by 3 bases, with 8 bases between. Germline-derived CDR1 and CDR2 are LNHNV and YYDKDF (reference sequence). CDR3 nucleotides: TGTGCCACCAGCAGAGATTTAGGGGACTATGGCTACACCTTC. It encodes CATSRDLGDYGYTF.

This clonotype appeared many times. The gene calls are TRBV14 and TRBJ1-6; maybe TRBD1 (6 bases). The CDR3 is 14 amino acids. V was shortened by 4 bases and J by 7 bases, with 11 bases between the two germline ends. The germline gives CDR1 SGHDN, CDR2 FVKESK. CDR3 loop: CASSRSQGNSPLHF. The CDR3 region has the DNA TGTGCCAGCAGCCGGTCCCAGGGGAATTCACCCCTCCACTTT. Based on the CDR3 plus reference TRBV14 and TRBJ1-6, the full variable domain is EAGVTQFPSHSVIEKGQTVTLRCDPISGHDNLYWYRRVMGKEIKFLLHFVKESKQDESGMPNNRFLAERTGGTYSTLKVQPAELEDSGVYFCASSRSQGNSPLHFGNGTRLTVT.

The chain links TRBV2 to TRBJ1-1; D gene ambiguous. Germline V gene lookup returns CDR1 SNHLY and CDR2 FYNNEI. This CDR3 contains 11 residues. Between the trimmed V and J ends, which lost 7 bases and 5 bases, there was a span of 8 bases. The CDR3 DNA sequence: TGTGCCAGCAAGCTCGGGACTGAAGCTTTCTTT. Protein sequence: CASKLGTEAFF.

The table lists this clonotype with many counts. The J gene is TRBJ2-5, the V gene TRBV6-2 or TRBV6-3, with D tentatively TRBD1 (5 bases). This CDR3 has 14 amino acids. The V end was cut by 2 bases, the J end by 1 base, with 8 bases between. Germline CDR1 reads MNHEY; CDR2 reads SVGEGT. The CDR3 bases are TGTGCCAGCAGTTACAGACAGATCCAAGAGACCCAGTACTTC. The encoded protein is CASSYRQIQETQYF.

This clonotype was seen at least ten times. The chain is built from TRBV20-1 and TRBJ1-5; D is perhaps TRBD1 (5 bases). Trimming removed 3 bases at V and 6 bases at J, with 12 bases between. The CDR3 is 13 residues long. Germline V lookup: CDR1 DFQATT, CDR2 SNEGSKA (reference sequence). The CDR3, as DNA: TGCAGTGCTAGCGGGGGTTCCGGTCAGCCCCAGCATTTT. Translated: CSASGGSGQPQHF.

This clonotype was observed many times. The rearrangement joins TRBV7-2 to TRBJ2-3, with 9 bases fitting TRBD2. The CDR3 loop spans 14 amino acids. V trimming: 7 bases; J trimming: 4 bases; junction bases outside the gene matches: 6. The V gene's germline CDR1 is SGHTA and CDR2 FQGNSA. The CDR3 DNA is TGTGCCAGCACCGGGCGGGGGGGCGCAGATACGCAGTATTTT. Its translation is CASTGRGGADTQYF. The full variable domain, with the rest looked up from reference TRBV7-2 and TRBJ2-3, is GAGVSQSPSNKVTEKGKDVELRCDPISGHTALYWYRQSLGQGLEFLIYFQGNSAPDKSGLPSDRFSAERTGGSVSTLTIQRTQQEDSAVYLCASTGRGGADTQYFGPGTRLTVL.

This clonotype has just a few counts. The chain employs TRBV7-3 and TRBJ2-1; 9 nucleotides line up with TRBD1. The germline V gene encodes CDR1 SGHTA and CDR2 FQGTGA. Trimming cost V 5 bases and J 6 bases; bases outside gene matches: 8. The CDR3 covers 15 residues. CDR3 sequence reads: CASSTSGQGINEQFF. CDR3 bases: TGTGCCAGCAGCACCTCGGGACAGGGCATCAATGAGCAGTTCTTC.

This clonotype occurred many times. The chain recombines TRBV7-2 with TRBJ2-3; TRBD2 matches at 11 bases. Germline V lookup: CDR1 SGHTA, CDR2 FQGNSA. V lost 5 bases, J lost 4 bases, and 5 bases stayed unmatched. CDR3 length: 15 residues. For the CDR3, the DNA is TGTGCCAGCAGCCCGGGACTAGCGGCTGCAGATACGCAGTATTTT. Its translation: CASSPGLAAADTQYF.

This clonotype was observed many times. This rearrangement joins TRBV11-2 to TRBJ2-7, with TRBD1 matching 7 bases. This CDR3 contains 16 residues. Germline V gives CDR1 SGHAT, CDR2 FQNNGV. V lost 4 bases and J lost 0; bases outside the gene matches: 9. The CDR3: CASSWLRGRSSYEQYF. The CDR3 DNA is TGTGCCAGCAGCTGGTTGAGGGGGCGGAGCTCCTACGAGCAGTACTTC.

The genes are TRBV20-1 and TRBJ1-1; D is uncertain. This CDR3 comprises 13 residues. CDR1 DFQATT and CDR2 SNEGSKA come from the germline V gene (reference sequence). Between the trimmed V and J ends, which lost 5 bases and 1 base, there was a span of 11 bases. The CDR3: CSAPGHTNTEAFF. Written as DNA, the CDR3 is TGCAGTGCTCCCGGCCATACGAACACTGAAGCTTTCTTT.

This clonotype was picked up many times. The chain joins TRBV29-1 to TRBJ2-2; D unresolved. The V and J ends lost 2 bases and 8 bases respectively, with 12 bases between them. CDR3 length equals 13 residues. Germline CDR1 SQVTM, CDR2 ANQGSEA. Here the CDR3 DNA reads TGCAGCGTTGAAAGGAACAGTAGGGGGGAGCTGTTTTTT. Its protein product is CSVERNSRGELFF.

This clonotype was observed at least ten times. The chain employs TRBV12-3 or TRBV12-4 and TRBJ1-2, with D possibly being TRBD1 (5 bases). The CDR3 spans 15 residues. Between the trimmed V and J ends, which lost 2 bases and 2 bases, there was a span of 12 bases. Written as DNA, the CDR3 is TGTGCCAGCAGTTTATCCATCCGGGACAACTATGGCTACACCTTC. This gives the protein CASSLSIRDNYGYTF.

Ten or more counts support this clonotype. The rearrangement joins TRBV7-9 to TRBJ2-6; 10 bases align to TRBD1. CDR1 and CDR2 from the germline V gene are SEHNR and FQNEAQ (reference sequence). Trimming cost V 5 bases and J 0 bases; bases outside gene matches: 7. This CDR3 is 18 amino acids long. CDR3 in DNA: TGTGCCAGCAGCGCCGGACAGGGGGTGAGCTCTGGGGCCAACGTCCTGACTTTC. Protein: CASSAGQGVSSGANVLTF.

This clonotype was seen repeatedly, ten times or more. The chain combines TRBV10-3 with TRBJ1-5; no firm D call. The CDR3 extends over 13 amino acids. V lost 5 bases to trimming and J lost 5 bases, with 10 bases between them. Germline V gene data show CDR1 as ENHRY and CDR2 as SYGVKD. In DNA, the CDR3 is TGTGCCATCAGTAGAGCAGATCATCAGCCCCAGCATTTT. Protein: CAISRADHQPQHF.

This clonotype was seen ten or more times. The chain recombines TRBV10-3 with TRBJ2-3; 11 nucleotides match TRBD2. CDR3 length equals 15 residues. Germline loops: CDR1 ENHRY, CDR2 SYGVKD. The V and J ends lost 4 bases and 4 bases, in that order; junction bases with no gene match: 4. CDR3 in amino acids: CAISVLAGGPDTQYF. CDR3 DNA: TGTGCCATCAGTGTTTTAGCGGGGGGGCCAGATACGCAGTATTTT.

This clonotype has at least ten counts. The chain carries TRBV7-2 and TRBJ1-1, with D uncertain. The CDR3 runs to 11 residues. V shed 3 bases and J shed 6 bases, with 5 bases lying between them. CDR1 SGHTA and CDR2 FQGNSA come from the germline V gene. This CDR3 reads CASSLASEAFF. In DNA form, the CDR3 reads TGTGCCAGCAGCTTGGCCTCTGAAGCTTTCTTT.

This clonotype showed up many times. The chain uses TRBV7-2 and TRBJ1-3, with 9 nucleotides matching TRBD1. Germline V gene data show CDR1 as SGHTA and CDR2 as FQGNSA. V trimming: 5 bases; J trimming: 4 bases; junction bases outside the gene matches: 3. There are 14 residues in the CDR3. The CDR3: CASSRTGGGNTIYF. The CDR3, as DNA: TGTGCCAGCAGCCGAACAGGGGGCGGAAACACCATATATTTT.

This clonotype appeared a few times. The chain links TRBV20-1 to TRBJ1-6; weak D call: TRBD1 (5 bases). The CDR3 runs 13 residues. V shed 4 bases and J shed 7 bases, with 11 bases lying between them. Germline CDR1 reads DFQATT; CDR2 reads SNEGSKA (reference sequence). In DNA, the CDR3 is TGCAGTGCTAAGGGGTTGGAGAATTCACCCCTCCACTTT. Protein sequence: CSAKGLENSPLHF.